Below, 4 T cell receptor beta chains from the same sample are listed, as sequenced in a study of T cell responses to AZD1222 COVID-19 vaccine. Libraries were prepared by immunoSEQ multiplex PCR; TCRdb keeps only in-frame clonotypes and omits some of them. This sample has roughly 130,000 clones, with around 93% found just once. Sequences were derived from peripheral blood, sampled on day 0 of AZD1222 vaccination. These receptors were collected from an adult in good health.

This chain joins TRBV19 and TRBJ2-1, with D uncertain. Germline V lookup: CDR1 LNHDA, CDR2 SQIVND (reference sequence). V was clipped by 3 bases and J by 5 bases, with 14 bases between them. CDR3 length: 15 residues. The CDR3 DNA follows: TGTGCCAGTAGTATTTGGAAGTGGCCCAACAATGAGCAGTTCTTC. Translating gives CASSIWKWPNNEQFF. The variable domain in full, with the rest retrieved from reference TRBV19 and TRBJ2-1, is DGGITQSPKYLFRKEGQNVTLSCEQNLNHDAMYWYRQDPGQGLRLIYYSQIVNDFQKGDIAEGYSVSREKKESFPLTVTSAQKNPTAFYLCASSIWKWPNNEQFFGPGTRLTVL.

This sequence joins TRBV9 and TRBJ2-1, with 12 nucleotides matching TRBD2. In germline, CDR1 is SGDLS, CDR2 YYNGEE. The junction had 5 bases not matched to a gene; V was cut back by 4 bases and J by 0 bases. The CDR3 is made up of 17 amino acids. CDR3 in amino acids: CASSPRTSGASYNEQFF. DNA for the CDR3: TGTGCCAGCAGCCCACGGACTAGCGGGGCCTCCTACAATGAGCAGTTCTTC.

This clone is labeled medium-sized. Other DNA sequences in the sample encode the same CDR3. V and J are TRBV7-9 and TRBJ2-7; 9 bases are a match to TRBD1. CDR1 SEHNR and CDR2 FQNEAQ come from the germline V gene (reference sequence). Trimming at V came to 1 base and at J to 4 bases, leaving 5 bases not matched to a gene. The CDR3 is made up of 15 amino acids. CDR3 DNA sequence: TGTGCCAGCAGCTTAGGGGGACAGGGAAGGTACGAGCAGTACTTC. It codes for CASSLGGQGRYEQYF.

This chain joins TRBV5-1 and TRBJ1-2, with TRBD1 identical over 9 bases. This CDR3 has 15 residues. V was clipped by 1 base and J by 6 bases; unmatched bases: 7. From germline, CDR1 is SGHRS and CDR2 YFSETQ. Written as DNA, the CDR3 is TGCGCCAGCAGCTTGTTAGGGACAGGGTCCAATGGCTACACCTTC. This sequence encodes CASSLLGTGSNGYTF.